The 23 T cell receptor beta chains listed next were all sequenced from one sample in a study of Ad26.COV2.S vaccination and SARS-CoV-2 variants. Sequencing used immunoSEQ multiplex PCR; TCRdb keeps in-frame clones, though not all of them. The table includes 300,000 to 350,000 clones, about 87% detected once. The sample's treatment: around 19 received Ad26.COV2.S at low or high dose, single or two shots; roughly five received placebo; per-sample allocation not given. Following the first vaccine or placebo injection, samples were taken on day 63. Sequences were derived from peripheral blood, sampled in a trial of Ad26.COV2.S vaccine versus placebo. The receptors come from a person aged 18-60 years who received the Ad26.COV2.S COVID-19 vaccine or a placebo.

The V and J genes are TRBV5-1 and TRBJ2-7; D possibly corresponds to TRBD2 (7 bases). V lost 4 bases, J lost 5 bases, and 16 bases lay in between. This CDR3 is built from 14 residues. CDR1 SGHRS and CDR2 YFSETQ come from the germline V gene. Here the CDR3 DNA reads TGCGCCAGCAGCCGGGGCGGGGGCGGCCACGAGCAGTACTTC. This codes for CASSRGGGGHEQYF. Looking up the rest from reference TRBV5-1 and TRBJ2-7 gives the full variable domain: KAGVTQTPRYLIKTRGQQVTLSCSPISGHRSVSWYQQTPGQGLQFLFEYFSETQRNKGNFPGRFSGRQFSNSRSEMNVSTLELGDSALYLCASSRGGGGHEQYFGPGTRLTVT.

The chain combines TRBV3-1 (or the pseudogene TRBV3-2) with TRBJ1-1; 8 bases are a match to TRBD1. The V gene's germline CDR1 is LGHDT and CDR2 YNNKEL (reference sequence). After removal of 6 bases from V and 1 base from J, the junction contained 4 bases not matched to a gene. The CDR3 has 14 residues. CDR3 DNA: TGTGCCAGCAGTCTCGGACAGGGGAACACTGAAGCTTTCTTT. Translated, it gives CASSLGQGNTEAFF.

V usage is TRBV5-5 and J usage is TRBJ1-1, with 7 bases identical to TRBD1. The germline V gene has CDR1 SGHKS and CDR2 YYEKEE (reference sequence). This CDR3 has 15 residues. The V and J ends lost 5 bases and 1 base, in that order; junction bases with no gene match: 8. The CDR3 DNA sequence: TGTGCCAGCAGACTTTCCGGGACAGAGAACACTGAAGCTTTCTTT. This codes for CASRLSGTENTEAFF.

CDR3: CASSQRTGRQTQYF. CDR3 coding DNA: TGTGCCAGCAGTCAGAGGACAGGGCGTCAGACCCAGTACTTC. The rearrangement links TRBV6-5 to TRBJ2-5, with 8 bases that match TRBD1. CDR1 MNHEY and CDR2 SVGAGI come from the germline V gene. CDR3 length equals 14 residues. J gave up 6 bases and V 5 bases, and 8 bases lay outside the gene matches.

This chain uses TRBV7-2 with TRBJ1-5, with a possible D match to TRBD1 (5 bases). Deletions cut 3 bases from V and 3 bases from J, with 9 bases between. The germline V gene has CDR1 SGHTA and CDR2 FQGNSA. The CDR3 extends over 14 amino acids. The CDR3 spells CASSLSGANQPQHF. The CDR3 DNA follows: TGTGCCAGCAGCTTGTCCGGGGCCAATCAGCCCCAGCATTTT.

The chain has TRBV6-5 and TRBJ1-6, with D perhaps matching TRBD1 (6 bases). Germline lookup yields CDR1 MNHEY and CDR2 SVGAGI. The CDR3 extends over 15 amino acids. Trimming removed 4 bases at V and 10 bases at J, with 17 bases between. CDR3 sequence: CASSSSDSGWSPLHF. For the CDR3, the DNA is TGTGCCAGCAGTTCATCGGACAGTGGATGGTCACCCCTCCACTTT.

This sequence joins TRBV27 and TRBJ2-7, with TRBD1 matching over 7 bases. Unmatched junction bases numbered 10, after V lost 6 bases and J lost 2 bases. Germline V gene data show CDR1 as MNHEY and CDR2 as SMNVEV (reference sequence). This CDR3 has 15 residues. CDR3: CASRSGTAAAYEQYF. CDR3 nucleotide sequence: TGTGCCAGCAGGTCTGGGACAGCGGCTGCCTACGAGCAGTACTTC.

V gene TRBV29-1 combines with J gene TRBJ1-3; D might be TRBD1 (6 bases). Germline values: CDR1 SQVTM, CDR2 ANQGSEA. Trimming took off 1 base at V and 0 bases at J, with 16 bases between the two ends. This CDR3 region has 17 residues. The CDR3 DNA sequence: TGCAGCGTTGAAGCGGGTCCAGGCAGGGGCTCTGGAAACACCATATATTTT. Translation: CSVEAGPGRGSGNTIYF.

DNA of the CDR3: TGTGCCACCGGGAGGATGGGTACCTCCTACGAGCAGTACTTC. Translating it yields CATGRMGTSYEQYF. The chain links TRBV6-5 to TRBJ2-7; 7 bases are shared with TRBD2. V dropped 10 bases and J dropped 0; count of bases not matched to a gene: 9. Germline CDR1 reads MNHEY; CDR2 reads SVGAGI. The CDR3 has 14 amino acids.

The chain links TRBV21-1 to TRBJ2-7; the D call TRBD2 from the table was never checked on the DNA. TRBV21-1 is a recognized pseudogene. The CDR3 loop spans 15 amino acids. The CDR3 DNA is TGTGCCAGCAGATGTTCCTGGACTGCTACCTACGAGCAGTACTTC. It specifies CASRCSWTATYEQYF.

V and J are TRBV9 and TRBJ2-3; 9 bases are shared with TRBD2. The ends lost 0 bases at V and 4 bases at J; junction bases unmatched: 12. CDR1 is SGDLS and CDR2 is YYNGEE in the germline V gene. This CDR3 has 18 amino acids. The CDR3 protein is CASSVGGGAYIRSDTQYF. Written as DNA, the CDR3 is TGTGCCAGCAGCGTAGGCGGGGGGGCTTACATTCGGTCAGATACGCAGTATTTT.

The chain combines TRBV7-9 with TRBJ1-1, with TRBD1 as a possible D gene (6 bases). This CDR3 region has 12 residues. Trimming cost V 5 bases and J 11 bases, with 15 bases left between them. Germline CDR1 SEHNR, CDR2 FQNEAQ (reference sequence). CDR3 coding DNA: TGTGCCAGCAGCGAGGACTACAGGGACGCTTTCTTT. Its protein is CASSEDYRDAFF. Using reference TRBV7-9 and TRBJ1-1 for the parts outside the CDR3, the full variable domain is DTGVSQNPRHKITKRGQNVTFRCDPISEHNRLYWYRQTLGQGPEFLTYFQNEAQLEKSRLLSDRFSAERPKGSFSTLEIQRTEQGDSAMYLCASSEDYRDAFFGQGTRLTVV.

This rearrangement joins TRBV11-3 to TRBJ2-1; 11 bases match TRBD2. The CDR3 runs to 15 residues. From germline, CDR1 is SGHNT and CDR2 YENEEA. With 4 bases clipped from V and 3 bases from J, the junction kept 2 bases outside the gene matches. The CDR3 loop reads CASSSLAGGYNEQFF. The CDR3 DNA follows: TGTGCCAGCAGCTCGCTAGCGGGGGGCTACAATGAGCAGTTCTTC.

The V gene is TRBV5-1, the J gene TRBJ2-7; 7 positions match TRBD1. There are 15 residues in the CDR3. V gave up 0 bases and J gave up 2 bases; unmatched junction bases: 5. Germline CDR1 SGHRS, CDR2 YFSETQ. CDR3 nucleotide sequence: TGCGCCAGCAGCTTGGGGCCCGGACAGGCCTACGAGCAGTACTTC. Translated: CASSLGPGQAYEQYF. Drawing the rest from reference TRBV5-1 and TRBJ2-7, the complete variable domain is KAGVTQTPRYLIKTRGQQVTLSCSPISGHRSVSWYQQTPGQGLQFLFEYFSETQRNKGNFPGRFSGRQFSNSRSEMNVSTLELGDSALYLCASSLGPGQAYEQYFGPGTRLTVT.

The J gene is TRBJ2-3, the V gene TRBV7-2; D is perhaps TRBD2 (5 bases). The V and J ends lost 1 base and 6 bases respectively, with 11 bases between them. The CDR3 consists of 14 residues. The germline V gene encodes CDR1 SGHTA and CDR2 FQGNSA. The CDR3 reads CASSLGGLGDTQYF. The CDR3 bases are TGTGCCAGCAGCTTAGGAGGGTTGGGGGATACGCAGTATTTT.

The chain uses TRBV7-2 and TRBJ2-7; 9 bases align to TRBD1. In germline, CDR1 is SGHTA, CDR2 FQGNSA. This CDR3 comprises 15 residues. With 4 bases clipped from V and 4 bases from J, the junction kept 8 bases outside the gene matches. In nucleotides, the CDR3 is TGTGCCAGCAGCTACCTCCCGGGACAGGGATACGAGCAGTACTTC. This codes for CASSYLPGQGYEQYF.

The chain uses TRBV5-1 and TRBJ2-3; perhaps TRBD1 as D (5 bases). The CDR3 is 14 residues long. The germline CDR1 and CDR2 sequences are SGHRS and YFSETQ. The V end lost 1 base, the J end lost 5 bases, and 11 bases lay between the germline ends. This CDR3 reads CASSLFREEDTQYF. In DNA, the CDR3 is TGCGCCAGCAGCTTGTTCAGGGAAGAAGATACGCAGTATTTT.

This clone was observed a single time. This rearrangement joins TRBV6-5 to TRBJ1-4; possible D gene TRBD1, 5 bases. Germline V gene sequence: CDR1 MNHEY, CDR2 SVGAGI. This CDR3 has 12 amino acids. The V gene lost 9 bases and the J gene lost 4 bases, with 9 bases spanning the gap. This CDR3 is CASGGGNEKLFF. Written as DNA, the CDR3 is TGTGCCAGTGGCGGGGGTAATGAAAAACTGTTTTTT.

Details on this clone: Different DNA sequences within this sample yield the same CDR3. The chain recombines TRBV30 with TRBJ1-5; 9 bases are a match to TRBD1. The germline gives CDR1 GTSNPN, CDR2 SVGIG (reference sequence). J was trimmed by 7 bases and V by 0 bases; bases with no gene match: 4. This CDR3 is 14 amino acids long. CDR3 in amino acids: CAWSVGTGNQPQHF. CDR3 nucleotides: TGTGCCTGGAGTGTGGGGACAGGGAACCAGCCCCAGCATTTT.

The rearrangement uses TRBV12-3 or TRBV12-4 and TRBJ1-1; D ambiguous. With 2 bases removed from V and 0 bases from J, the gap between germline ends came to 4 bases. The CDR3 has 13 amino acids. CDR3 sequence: CASSLLLNTEAFF. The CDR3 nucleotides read TGTGCCAGCAGTTTATTGCTGAACACTGAAGCTTTCTTT.

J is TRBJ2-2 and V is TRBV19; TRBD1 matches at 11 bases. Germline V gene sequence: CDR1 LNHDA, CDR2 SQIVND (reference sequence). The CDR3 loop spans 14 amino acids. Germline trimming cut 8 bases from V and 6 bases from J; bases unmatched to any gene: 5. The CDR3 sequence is CASRRTGGSGELFF. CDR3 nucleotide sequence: TGTGCCAGTCGCAGGACAGGGGGCTCCGGGGAGCTGTTTTTT.

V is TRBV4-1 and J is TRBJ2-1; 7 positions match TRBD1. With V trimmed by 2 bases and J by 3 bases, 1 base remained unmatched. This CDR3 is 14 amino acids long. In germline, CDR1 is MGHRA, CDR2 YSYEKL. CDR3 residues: CASSQRTGYNEQFF. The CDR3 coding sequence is TGCGCCAGCAGCCAAAGGACAGGCTACAATGAGCAGTTCTTC.

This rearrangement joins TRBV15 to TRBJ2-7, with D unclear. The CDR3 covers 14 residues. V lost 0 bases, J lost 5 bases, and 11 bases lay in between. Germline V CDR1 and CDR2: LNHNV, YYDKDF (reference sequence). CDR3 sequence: CATSREGGSHEQYF. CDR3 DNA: TGTGCCACCAGCAGAGAGGGTGGTAGTCACGAGCAGTACTTC.